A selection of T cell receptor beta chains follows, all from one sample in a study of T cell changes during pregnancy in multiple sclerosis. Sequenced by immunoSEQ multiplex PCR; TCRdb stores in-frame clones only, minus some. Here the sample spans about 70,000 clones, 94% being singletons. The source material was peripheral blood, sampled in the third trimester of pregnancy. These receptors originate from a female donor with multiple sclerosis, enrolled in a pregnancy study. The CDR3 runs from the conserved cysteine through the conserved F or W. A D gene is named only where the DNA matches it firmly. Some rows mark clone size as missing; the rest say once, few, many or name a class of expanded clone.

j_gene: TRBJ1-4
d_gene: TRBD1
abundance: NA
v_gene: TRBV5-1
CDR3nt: TGCGCCAGCAGCTTTGGGGACAGTAATGAAAAACTGTTTTTT
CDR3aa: CASSFGDSNEKLFF

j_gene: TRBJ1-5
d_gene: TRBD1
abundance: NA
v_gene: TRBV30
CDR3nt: TGTGCCTTACAGGGGGCCCCCGGAAGCAATCAGCCCCAGCATTTT
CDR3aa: CALQGAPGSNQPQHF

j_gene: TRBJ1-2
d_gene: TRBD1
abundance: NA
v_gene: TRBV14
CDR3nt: TGTGCCAGCAGTCACAGGGGAAGAAACTATGGCTACACCTTC
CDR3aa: CASSHRGRNYGYTF

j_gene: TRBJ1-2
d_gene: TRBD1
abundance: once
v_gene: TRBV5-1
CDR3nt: TGCGCCAGCAGCTTGGGGTCAGGGGGCTCTGGCTACACCTTC
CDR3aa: CASSLGSGGSGYTF

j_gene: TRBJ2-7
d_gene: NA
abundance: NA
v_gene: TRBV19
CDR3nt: TGTGCCAGTAGGCGAACCGGGACATCCACCGAGCAGTACTTC
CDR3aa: CASRRTGTSTEQYF

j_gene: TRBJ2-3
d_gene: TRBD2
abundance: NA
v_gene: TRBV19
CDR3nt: TGTGCCAGTAGTATCTTAGCGGGGGGACCCACAGATACGCAGTATTTT
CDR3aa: CASSILAGGPTDTQYF

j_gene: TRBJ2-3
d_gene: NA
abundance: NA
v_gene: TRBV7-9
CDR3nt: TGTGCCAGCAGCTCCGACGTGGGGGGTTGGACAGATACGCAGTATTTT
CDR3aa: CASSSDVGGWTDTQYF

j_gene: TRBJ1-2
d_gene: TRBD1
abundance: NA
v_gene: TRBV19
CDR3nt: TGTGCCAGTAGAGATCCGGGACAGCTCACCCCTAACTATGGCTACACCTTC
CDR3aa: CASRDPGQLTPNYGYTF

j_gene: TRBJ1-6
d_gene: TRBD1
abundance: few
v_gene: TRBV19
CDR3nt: TGTGCCAGTAGCAAAGAGGGACAGGGGGAATCACCCCTCCACTTT
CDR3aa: CASSKEGQGESPLHF

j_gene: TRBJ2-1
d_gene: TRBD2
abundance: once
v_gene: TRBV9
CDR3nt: TGTGCCAGCAGCGAGCGTGCGGGGGTATCTGAGCAGTTCTTC
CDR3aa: CASSERAGVSEQFF

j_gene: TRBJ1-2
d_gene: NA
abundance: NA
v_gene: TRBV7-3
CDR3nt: TGTGCCAGCAGCCCGGACGGCCAGGGAGGCTACACCTTC
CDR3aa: CASSPDGQGGYTF

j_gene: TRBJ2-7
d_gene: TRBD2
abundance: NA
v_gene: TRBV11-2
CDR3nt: TGTGCCAGCCACCCAGGGCTAGCGGGGACCTACGAGCAGTACTTC
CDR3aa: CASHPGLAGTYEQYF

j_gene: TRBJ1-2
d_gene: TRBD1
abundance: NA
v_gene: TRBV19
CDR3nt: TGTGCCAGTAGCGGGGACAGGGGATATGGCTACACCTTC
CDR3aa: CASSGDRGYGYTF

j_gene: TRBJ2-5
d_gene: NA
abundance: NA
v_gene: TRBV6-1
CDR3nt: TGTGCCAGCAGTTTACTCATCAAGAGAACCCAGTACTTC
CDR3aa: CASSLLIKRTQYF

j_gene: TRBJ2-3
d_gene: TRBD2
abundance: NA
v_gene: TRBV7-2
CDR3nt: TGTGCCAGCAGCTCTCAGGGGGCTAGCGGGGGAATTTTGGATACGCAGTATTTT
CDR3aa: CASSSQGASGGILDTQYF

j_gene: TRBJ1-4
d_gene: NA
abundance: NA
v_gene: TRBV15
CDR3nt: TGTGCCACCAGCAGAGATTCTGGGGGGGGTGAAAAACTGTTTTTT
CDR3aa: CATSRDSGGGEKLFF

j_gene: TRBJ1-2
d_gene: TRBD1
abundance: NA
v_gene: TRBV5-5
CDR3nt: TGTGCCAGCAGCTTGCAGGGGGCGAATATCTATGGCTACACCTTC
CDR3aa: CASSLQGANIYGYTF

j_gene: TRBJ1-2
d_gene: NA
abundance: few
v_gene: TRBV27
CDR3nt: TGTGCCAGCAGTTTATCGTCGACAGGTTTCTATGGCTACACCTTC
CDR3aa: CASSLSSTGFYGYTF

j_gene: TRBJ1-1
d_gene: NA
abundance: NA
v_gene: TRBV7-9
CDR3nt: TGTGCCAGCAGTACAGACATGAACACTGAAGCTTTCTTT
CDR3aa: CASSTDMNTEAFF

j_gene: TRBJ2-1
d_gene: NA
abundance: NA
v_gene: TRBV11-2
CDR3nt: TGTGCCAGCAGCTTAGAGGGGAGCTCCTACAATGAGCAGTTCTTC
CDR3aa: CASSLEGSSYNEQFF

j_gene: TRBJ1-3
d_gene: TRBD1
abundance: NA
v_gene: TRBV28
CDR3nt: TGTGCCAGCAGTTGGGGGACAGCCTCTGGAAACACCATATATTTT
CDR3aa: CASSWGTASGNTIYF

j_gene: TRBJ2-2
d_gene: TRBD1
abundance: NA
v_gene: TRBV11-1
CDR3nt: TGTGCCAGCGCGATCACCGGGACAGGGGTGGGGGAGCTGTTTTTT
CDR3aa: CASAITGTGVGELFF

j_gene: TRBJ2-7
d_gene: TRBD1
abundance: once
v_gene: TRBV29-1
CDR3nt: TGCAGCGTAGAGGGACAGGGGGCCTACGAGCAGTACTTC
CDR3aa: CSVEGQGAYEQYF

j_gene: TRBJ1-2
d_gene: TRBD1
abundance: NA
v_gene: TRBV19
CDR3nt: TGTGCCAGTAGTTTCGGACAGGGTTGGGGCTACACCTTC
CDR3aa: CASSFGQGWGYTF

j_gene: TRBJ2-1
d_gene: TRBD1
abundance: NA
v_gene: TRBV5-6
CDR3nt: TGTGCCAGCAGCGTGGACAGGCGAGACTACAATGAGCAGTTCTTC
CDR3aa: CASSVDRRDYNEQFF

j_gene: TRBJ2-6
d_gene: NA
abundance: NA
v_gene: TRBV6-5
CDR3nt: TGTGCCAGCGCTGGGGGCGCGCGAGGGGCCAACGTCCTGACTTTC
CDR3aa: CASAGGARGANVLTF

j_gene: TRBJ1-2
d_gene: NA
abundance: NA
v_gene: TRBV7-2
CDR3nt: TGTGCCAGCAGCTTCCGGGACACCCTCTATGGCTACACCTTC
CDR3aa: CASSFRDTLYGYTF

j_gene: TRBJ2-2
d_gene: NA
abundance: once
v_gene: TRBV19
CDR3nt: TGTGCCAGTAAGGGGGAGTACTCCACCGGGGAGCTGTTTTTT
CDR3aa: CASKGEYSTGELFF

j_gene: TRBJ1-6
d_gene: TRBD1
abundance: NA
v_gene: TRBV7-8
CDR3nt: TGTGCCAGCAGCTTAACCAGGGGGGATTCACCCCTCCACTTT
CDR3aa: CASSLTRGDSPLHF

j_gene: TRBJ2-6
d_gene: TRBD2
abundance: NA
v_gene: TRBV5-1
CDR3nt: TGCGCCAGCAGCCTTACGGGGGGCTCTGGGGCCAACGTCCTGACTTTC
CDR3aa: CASSLTGGSGANVLTF

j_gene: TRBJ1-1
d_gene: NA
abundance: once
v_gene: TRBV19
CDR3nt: TGTGCCAGTAAGGGATTACACAGGGAGGGGAACACTGAAGCTTTCTTT
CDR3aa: CASKGLHREGNTEAFF

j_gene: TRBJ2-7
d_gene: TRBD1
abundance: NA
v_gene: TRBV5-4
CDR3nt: TGTGCCAGCAGCTCCGCCGGGACAGGGGCCAACGAGCAGTACTTC
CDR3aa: CASSSAGTGANEQYF

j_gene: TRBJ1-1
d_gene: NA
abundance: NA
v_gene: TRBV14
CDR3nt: TGTGCCAGCAGCCAGCTAGACAGGATTAACACTGAAGCTTTCTTT
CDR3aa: CASSQLDRINTEAFF

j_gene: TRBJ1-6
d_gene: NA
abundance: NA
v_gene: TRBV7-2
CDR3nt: TGTGCCAGCAGCTTAGTTTTCGGGGGACCGGATAATTCACCCCTCCACTTT
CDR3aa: CASSLVFGGPDNSPLHF

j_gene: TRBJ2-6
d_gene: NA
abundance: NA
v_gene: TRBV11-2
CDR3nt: TGTGCCAGCAGCTTAGATGATGGGGGGACTGGGGCCAACGTCCTGACTTTC
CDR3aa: CASSLDDGGTGANVLTF

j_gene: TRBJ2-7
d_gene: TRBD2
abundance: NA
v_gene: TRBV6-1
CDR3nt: TGTGCCAGCAGGGGGCTAGCGGGTTACGAGCAGTACTTC
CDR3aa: CASRGLAGYEQYF

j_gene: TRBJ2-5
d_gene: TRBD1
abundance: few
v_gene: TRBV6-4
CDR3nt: TGTGCCAGCAGTCCGGCGGCGGGGACAGGGGGCCTTCAAGAGACCCAGTACTTC
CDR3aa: CASSPAAGTGGLQETQYF

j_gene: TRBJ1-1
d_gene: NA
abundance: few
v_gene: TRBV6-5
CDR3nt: TGTGCCAGCACCGAAAGTCAGGGAAATACTGAAGCTTTCTTT
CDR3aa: CASTESQGNTEAFF

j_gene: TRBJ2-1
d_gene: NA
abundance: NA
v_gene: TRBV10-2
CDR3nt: TGCGCCAGCAGTGACGGGCGGGGTGGCTTCTACAATGAGCAGTTCTTC
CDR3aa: CASSDGRGGFYNEQFF

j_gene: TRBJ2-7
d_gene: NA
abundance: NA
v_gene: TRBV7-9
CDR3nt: TGTGCCAGCAGCTCCCGGCAGGGGCCACCCTACGAGCAGTACTTC
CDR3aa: CASSSRQGPPYEQYF

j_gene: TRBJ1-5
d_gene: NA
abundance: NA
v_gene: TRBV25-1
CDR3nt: TGTGCCAGCAGTGTGGACAGTAGCAATCAGCCCCAGCATTTT
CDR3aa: CASSVDSSNQPQHF

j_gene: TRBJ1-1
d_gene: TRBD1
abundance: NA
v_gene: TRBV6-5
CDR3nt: TGTGCCAGCAGTACCCGACAGGGGTGGAACACTGAAGCTTTCTTT
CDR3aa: CASSTRQGWNTEAFF

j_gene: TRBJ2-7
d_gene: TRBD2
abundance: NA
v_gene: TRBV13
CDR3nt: TGTGCCAGCAGCTTAAGGCTAGCGGGCCACGAGCAGTACTTC
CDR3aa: CASSLRLAGHEQYF

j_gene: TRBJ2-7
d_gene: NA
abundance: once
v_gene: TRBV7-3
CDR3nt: TGTGCCAGCAGTCAGGAGGGGCGGACCGCCTACGAGCAGTACTTC
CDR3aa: CASSQEGRTAYEQYF